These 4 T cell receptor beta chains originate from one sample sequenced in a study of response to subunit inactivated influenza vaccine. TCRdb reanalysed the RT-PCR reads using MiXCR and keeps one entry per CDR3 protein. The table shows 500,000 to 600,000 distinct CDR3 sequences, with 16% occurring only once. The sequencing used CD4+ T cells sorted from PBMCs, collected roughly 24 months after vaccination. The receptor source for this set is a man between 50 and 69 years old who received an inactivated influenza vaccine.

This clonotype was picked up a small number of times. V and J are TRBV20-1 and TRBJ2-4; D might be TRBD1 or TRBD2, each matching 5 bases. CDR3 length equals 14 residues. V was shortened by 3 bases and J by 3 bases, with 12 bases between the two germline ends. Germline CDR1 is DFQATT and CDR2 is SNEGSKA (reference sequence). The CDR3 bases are TGCAGTGCTAGCTCGGGAAGGGGCAAAAACATTCAGTACTTC. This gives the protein CSASSGRGKNIQYF.

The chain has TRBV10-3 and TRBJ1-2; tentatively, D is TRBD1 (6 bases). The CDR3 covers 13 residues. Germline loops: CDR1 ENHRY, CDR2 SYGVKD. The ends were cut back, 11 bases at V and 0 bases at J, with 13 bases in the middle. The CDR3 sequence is CAASGDSNYGYTF. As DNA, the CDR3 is TGTGCCGCTTCAGGGGACTCTAACTATGGCTACACCTTC.

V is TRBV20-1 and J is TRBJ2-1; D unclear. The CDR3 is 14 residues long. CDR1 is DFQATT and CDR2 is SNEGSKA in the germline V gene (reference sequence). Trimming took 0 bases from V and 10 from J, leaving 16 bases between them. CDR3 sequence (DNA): TGCAGTGCTAGAGAGCCTCGGTTTGCGAGGGAGCAGTTCTTC. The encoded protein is CSAREPRFAREQFF.

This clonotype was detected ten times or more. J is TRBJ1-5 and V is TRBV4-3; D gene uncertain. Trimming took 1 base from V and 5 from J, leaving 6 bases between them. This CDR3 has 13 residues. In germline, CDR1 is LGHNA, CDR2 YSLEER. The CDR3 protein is CASSQGPYQPQHF. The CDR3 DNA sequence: TGCGCCAGCAGCCAAGGTCCGTATCAGCCCCAGCATTTT.